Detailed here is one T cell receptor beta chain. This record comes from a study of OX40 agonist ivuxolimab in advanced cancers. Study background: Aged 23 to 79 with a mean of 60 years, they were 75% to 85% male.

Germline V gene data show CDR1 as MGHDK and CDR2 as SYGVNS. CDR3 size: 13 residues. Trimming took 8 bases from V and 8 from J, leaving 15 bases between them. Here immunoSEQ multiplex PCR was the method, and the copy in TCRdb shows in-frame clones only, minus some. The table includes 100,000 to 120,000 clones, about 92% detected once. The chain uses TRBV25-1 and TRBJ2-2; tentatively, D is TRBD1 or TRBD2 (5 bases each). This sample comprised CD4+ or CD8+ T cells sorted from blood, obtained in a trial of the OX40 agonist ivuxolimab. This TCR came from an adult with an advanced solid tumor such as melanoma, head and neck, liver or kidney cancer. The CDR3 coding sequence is TGTGCCAGCGGATTTGGGGACGGTGGGGAGCTGTTTTTT. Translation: CASGFGDGGELFF. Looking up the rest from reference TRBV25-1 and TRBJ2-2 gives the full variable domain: EADIYQTPRYLVIGTGKKITLECSQTMGHDKMYWYQQDPGMELHLIHYSYGVNSTEKGDLSSESTVSRIRTEHFPLTLESARPSHTSQYLCASGFGDGGELFFGEGSRLTVL.